This T cell receptor beta chain was recorded in a study of T-cell reconstitution after alpha-beta-depleted transplantation in children. This clonotype was seen many times. Preparation of the TCRbeta library used unique molecular identifiers. TCRdb passed the PCR reads through MiXCR, listing each CDR3 protein once. Seen here are 170,000 or so distinct CDR3 sequences, roughly 7.5% observed once, and the top ten hold around 2.7%. Here the sequenced sample was PBMCs from the stem cell graft donor, taken from the stem cell graft. This TCR came from a human donor who donated a stem cell graft to a child with Wiskott-Aldrich syndrome.

This CDR3 is CASSWGTGELFF. CDR3 DNA: TGTGCCAGCAGCTGGGGGACCGGGGAGCTGTTTTTT. The genes are TRBV28 and TRBJ2-2, with D perhaps being TRBD1 or TRBD2 (5 bases each). Per germline, CDR1 MDHEN and CDR2 SYDVKM. Trimming took 6 bases from V and 5 from J, leaving 7 bases between them. This CDR3 has 12 residues.